The 26 T cell receptor beta chains below come from one sample, sequenced in a study of blood T cell repertoires in COVID-19. Only in-frame clones appear in the TCRdb table, and some are missing; sequencing was by immunoSEQ multiplex PCR. This sample yields 190,000 or so clones, of which approximately 78% are seen a single time; over 9.5% belongs to the top ten. The sequencing input was peripheral blood. These receptors all come from a woman aged 80 or over with COVID-19, enrolled during active disease.

V and J are TRBV3-1 (or the pseudogene TRBV3-2) and TRBJ2-3; TRBD2 aligns across 11 bases. Germline CDR1 reads LGHDT; CDR2 reads YNNKEL (reference sequence). The CDR3 has 15 residues. J was trimmed by 8 bases and V by 1 base; bases with no gene match: 5. The CDR3 region is CASSQVAGGPSTQYF. As DNA, the CDR3 is TGTGCCAGCAGCCAAGTAGCGGGGGGGCCCAGTACGCAGTATTTT.

The chain carries TRBV30 and TRBJ1-2; no clear D gene. This CDR3 spans 11 amino acids. CDR1 GTSNPN and CDR2 SVGIG come from the germline V gene (reference sequence). The V gene lost 0 bases and the J gene lost 5 bases, with 4 bases spanning the gap. CDR3 in amino acids: CAWSVQYGYTF. DNA of the CDR3: TGTGCCTGGAGTGTACAGTATGGCTACACCTTC. Combining the CDR3 with reference TRBV30 and TRBJ1-2 gives the whole variable domain SQTIHQWPATLVQPVGSPLSLECTVEGTSNPNLYWYRQAAGRGLQLLFYSVGIGQISSEVPQNLSASRPQDRQFILSSKKLLLSDSGFYLCAWSVQYGYTFGSGTRLTVV.

The rearrangement links TRBV24-1 to TRBJ2-1; the match to TRBD2 covers 10 bases. Germline V lookup: CDR1 KGHDR, CDR2 SFDVKD. The junction had 10 bases not matched to a gene; V was cut back by 6 bases and J by 6 bases. The CDR3 contains 16 residues. This chain's CDR3 is CATSWGLAGVANEQFF. The CDR3 DNA reads TGTGCCACCAGTTGGGGGCTAGCGGGAGTAGCCAATGAGCAGTTCTTC.

This sequence joins TRBV5-1 and TRBJ2-3; 12 bases match TRBD1. The CDR3 contains 19 residues. Germline CDR1 and CDR2: SGHRS and YFSETQ. The junction had 15 bases not matched to a gene; V was cut back by 4 bases and J by 3 bases. CDR3: CASSRTGTGGPVQTDTQYF. The CDR3 region has the DNA TGCGCCAGCAGCCGGACCGGGACAGGGGGCCCAGTACAAACAGATACGCAGTATTTT. Drawing the rest from reference TRBV5-1 and TRBJ2-3, the complete variable domain is KAGVTQTPRYLIKTRGQQVTLSCSPISGHRSVSWYQQTPGQGLQFLFEYFSETQRNKGNFPGRFSGRQFSNSRSEMNVSTLELGDSALYLCASSRTGTGGPVQTDTQYFGPGTRLTVL.

This rearrangement joins TRBV7-8 to TRBJ1-5; D is perhaps TRBD1 (5 bases). Trimming shortened V by 1 base and J by 0 bases, and 19 bases separated the two germline ends. The CDR3 totals 19 residues. CDR1 SGHVS and CDR2 FQNEAQ come from the germline V gene. The CDR3 is CASSLGTGTNIFSNQPQHF. CDR3 sequence (DNA): TGTGCCAGCAGCTTAGGAACCGGGACTAATATCTTTAGCAATCAGCCCCAGCATTTT.

The chain recombines TRBV5-6 with TRBJ2-7; D perhaps matches TRBD1 (5 bases). The V and J ends lost 0 bases and 4 bases respectively, with 11 bases between them. The V gene's germline CDR1 is SGHDT and CDR2 YYEEEE. The CDR3 has 14 amino acids. DNA of the CDR3: TGTGCCAGCAGCTTGGGACAGTTGGATTACGAGCAGTACTTC. Translation: CASSLGQLDYEQYF.

The V and J genes are TRBV6-5 and TRBJ1-2; D is unclear. Deletions cut 6 bases from V and 5 bases from J, with 19 bases between. Germline CDR1 and CDR2: MNHEY and SVGAGI. CDR3 length: 15 amino acids. The CDR3 DNA follows: TGTGCCAGCAGCCCCACGGGGTTGGCCGAATATGGCTACACCTTC. This translates into CASSPTGLAEYGYTF.

The gene calls are TRBV5-1 and TRBJ2-3; TRBD1 aligns across 7 bases. The CDR3 is made up of 15 amino acids. Per germline, CDR1 SGHRS and CDR2 YFSETQ. J lost 1 base, V lost 4 bases, and 6 bases had no gene match. Here the CDR3 DNA reads TGCGCCAGCAGCCCCCGACAGGGTGGCACAGATACGCAGTATTTT. It codes for CASSPRQGGTDTQYF.

The chain is built from TRBV19 and TRBJ2-2, with TRBD1 matching 9 bases. The CDR3 has 15 residues. The V gene end was trimmed by 8 bases and the J gene end by 5 bases; junction bases not matched to a gene: 9. From germline, CDR1 is LNHDA and CDR2 SQIVND (reference sequence). The DNA of the CDR3 is TGTGCCAGTGGGCGGGGACAGGGTGCAACCGGGGAGCTGTTTTTT. Residues: CASGRGQGATGELFF.

The CDR3 DNA sequence: TGTGCCAGCACTTCTACAGGGAGTGAGCAGTACTTC. Amino acids: CASTSTGSEQYF. The rearrangement joins TRBV2 to TRBJ2-7; possible D gene TRBD1, 6 bases. The CDR3 sequence is 12 residues long. Trimming cost V 7 bases and J 7 bases, with 14 bases left between them. CDR1 and CDR2 from the germline V gene are SNHLY and FYNNEI.

The V call is TRBV6-1, the J call TRBJ2-3; 11 positions agree with TRBD2. The CDR3 length is 18 residues. Germline V gene lookup returns CDR1 MNHNS and CDR2 SASEGT. Trimming cost V 2 bases and J 6 bases; bases outside gene matches: 13. The DNA of the CDR3 is TGTGCCAGCAGTGAAACTAAATATAGCGGGAGGGCGTGGGATACGCAGTATTTT. This sequence encodes CASSETKYSGRAWDTQYF.

The CDR3 DNA is TGTGCCAGCAGGGGGGGGGCCTATAGCAATCAGCCCCAGCATTTT. Translation gives CASRGGAYSNQPQHF. The chain uses TRBV6-5 and TRBJ1-5, with D possibly being TRBD1 (6 bases). CDR3 length: 15 amino acids. Trimming cost V 6 bases and J 0 bases, with 12 bases left between them. The germline gives CDR1 MNHEY, CDR2 SVGAGI.

This clone was counted a few times. The V call is TRBV5-1, the J call TRBJ2-2; D is unclear. Deletions cut 2 bases from V and 6 bases from J, with 8 bases between. The germline V gene has CDR1 SGHRS and CDR2 YFSETQ. The CDR3 sequence is 13 residues long. CDR3 loop: CASSFSGPGELFF. Here the CDR3 DNA reads TGCGCCAGCAGCTTTTCTGGGCCCGGGGAGCTGTTTTTT.

This chain uses TRBV15 with TRBJ1-3; 8 bases align to TRBD1. Unmatched junction bases numbered 8, after V lost 3 bases and J lost 7 bases. This CDR3 is built from 15 residues. CDR1 LNHNV and CDR2 YYDKDF come from the germline V gene (reference sequence). The chain's CDR3 is CATSRDRVVRNTIYF. The CDR3 nucleotides are TGTGCCACCAGCAGGGACAGGGTGGTCCGGAACACCATATATTTT.

This clone came up once. V gene TRBV11-3 combines with J gene TRBJ2-3; 7 nucleotides match TRBD2. Germline V gene data show CDR1 as SGHNT and CDR2 as YENEEA. Trimming removed 4 bases from V and 8 bases from J; junction bases left unmatched: 9. The CDR3 is made up of 14 amino acids. CDR3 residues: CASSWGREGATQYF. CDR3 DNA sequence: TGTGCCAGCAGCTGGGGGAGGGAAGGTGCTACGCAGTATTTT.

This chain joins TRBV6-1 and TRBJ2-7; 10 bases match TRBD1. Germline V CDR1 and CDR2: MNHNS, SASEGT. There are 15 residues in the CDR3. V shed 6 bases and J 0 bases; nucleotides not matched to a gene: 5. CDR3 DNA: TGTGCCAGCAGATCCTGGACAGGGGGCTCCTACGAGCAGTACTTC. It codes for CASRSWTGGSYEQYF.

This chain links TRBV2 with TRBJ1-5; D is uncertain. Germline V gene data show CDR1 as SNHLY and CDR2 as FYNNEI. This CDR3 comprises 15 residues. V was pared by 1 base and J by 0 bases, with 7 bases between. CDR3 sequence: CASSEDRHSNQPQHF. In nucleotides, the CDR3 is TGTGCCAGCAGTGAAGACAGACATAGCAATCAGCCCCAGCATTTT.

The V gene is TRBV24-1, the J gene TRBJ2-1; 12 positions match TRBD2. V lost 0 bases and J lost 7; bases outside the gene matches: 6. Germline CDR1 and CDR2: KGHDR and SFDVKD. This CDR3 is built from 17 residues. DNA for the CDR3: TGTGCCACCAGTGATTTGCGATCTAGCGGGAGGGCAAATGAGCAGTTCTTC. Its translation is CATSDLRSSGRANEQFF.

The chain recombines TRBV6-2 or TRBV6-3 with TRBJ1-4; no firm D call. Germline-derived CDR1 and CDR2 are MNHEY and SVGEGT. The CDR3 has 13 residues. The ends were cut back, 4 bases at V and 0 bases at J, with 3 bases in the middle. The CDR3 is CASSSATNEKLFF. The CDR3 DNA reads as TGTGCCAGCAGTTCAGCAACTAATGAAAAACTGTTTTTT.

J is TRBJ1-4 and V is TRBV27; D possibly corresponds to TRBD1 (5 bases). The V gene's germline CDR1 is MNHEY and CDR2 SMNVEV (reference sequence). CDR3 length: 16 amino acids. V shed 5 bases and J shed 6 bases, with 19 bases lying between them. CDR3 protein: CASSLQLREGYEKLFF. The DNA of the CDR3 is TGTGCCAGCAGTCTCCAACTCAGGGAAGGGTATGAAAAACTGTTTTTT. The full variable domain, completed using reference TRBV27 and TRBJ1-4, is EAQVTQNPRYLITVTGKKLTVTCSQNMNHEYMSWYRQDPGLGLRQIYYSMNVEVTDKGDVPEGYKVSRKEKRNFPLILESPSPNQTSLYFCASSLQLREGYEKLFFGSGTQLSVL.

The CDR3: CASSPEQGGTDTQYF. The CDR3 coding sequence is TGTGCCAGCAGCCCCGAGCAGGGGGGCACAGATACGCAGTATTTT. The chain carries TRBV9 and TRBJ2-3; 7 nucleotides line up with TRBD1. Germline V gives CDR1 SGDLS, CDR2 YYNGEE. CDR3 length equals 15 residues. J gave up 1 base and V 4 bases, and 6 bases lay outside the gene matches.

V and J are TRBV27 and TRBJ2-1; D may be TRBD1 (6 bases). Germline V gives CDR1 MNHEY, CDR2 SMNVEV (reference sequence). This CDR3 contains 13 residues. V was shortened by 5 bases and J by 3 bases, with 8 bases between the two germline ends. The CDR3 loop reads CASSGTYYNEQFF. CDR3 nucleotide sequence: TGTGCCAGCAGTGGGACATACTACAATGAGCAGTTCTTC.

Only a few counts were recorded for this clone. This rearrangement joins TRBV18 to TRBJ1-2; possibly TRBD1 for D (5 bases). Per the germline V gene, CDR1 is KGHSH and CDR2 is LQKENI. The V and J ends lost 0 bases and 13 bases respectively, with 12 bases between them. The CDR3 runs to 12 residues. The CDR3 bases are TGTGCCAGCTCACCACCAGCAGGGCTATTCACCTTC. Amino acid sequence: CASSPPAGLFTF.

This clone was found a few times. The CDR3 DNA is TGTGCCAGCAGTGATACAGCTTTATATGGCTACACCTTC. This sequence encodes CASSDTALYGYTF. V gene TRBV25-1 combines with J gene TRBJ1-2; D gene unclear. The V end lost 3 bases, the J end lost 5 bases, and 10 bases lay between the germline ends. The CDR3 runs to 13 residues. Per the germline V gene, CDR1 is MGHDK and CDR2 is SYGVNS.

The rearrangement joins TRBV10-3 to TRBJ2-7; 7 nucleotides align to TRBD1. The CDR3 spans 14 residues. Germline-derived CDR1 and CDR2 are ENHRY and SYGVKD. V lost 6 bases and J lost 2; bases outside the gene matches: 7. The CDR3 spells CAISTGTDTYEQYF. Here the CDR3 DNA reads TGTGCCATCAGCACCGGGACAGATACCTACGAGCAGTACTTC.

This chain connects TRBV27 to TRBJ1-3, with 7 nucleotides matching TRBD1. The CDR3 has 16 amino acids. V was clipped by 5 bases and J by 0 bases; unmatched bases: 7. Germline assignment: CDR1 MNHEY and CDR2 SMNVEV (reference sequence). DNA for the CDR3: TGTGCCAGCAGTACAAGACAGGGAATCTCTGGAAACACCATATATTTT. Translation gives CASSTRQGISGNTIYF.